This T cell receptor beta chain stems from a study of control samples from healthy donors and cancer patients (dated by TCRdb to about 2020). From the germline V gene (reference sequence), CDR1 is SEHNR and CDR2 is FQNEAQ. Including the terminal cysteine and phenylalanine, the CDR3 comprises 14 residues. Kept here is only the CDR3 DNA, which spans 42 bases and is read in frame from base 1. V is pared back by 5 bases and J by 2 bases, with 12 bases lying between the germline termini. The library was prepared using the immunoSEQ multiplex PCR assay. The clones in this table, taken by TCRdb from immuneACCESS, are in-frame only. Not every clone is retained; where verified, under half of the shortfall comes from an unresolved V gene, and the cause of the rest is unknown. Counted in this sample were about 41,000 clones; roughly 94% of them appeared once. The top ten constitute roughly 25% of the sample.

Points on this clone: No antigen is known for it. No much larger clone is present one base from it, and per-base qualities are unavailable.

Here the chain combines TRBV7-9 and TRBJ2-5, with the D gene not clear enough to name. This receptor was taken from a man between 60 and 75 years old in good health. The sequenced sample consisted of blood. The DNA sequence is as follows: TGTGCCAGCAGCATGACTGCTACGCAAGAGACCCAGTACTTC. This codes for CASSMTATQETQYF.